The count of the clone carrying this T cell receptor (beta chain) is one. These data come from a study of blood T cell repertoires in COVID-19. Whole-study context: COVID-19 samples, acute and convalescent, were from the United States, Italy and Spain. The analysed material was cDNA or gDNA that came from T cells, B-cell-depleted T cells, or PBMCs.

Original data processing: Nucleated cell counts were estimated from reference gene primer amplification. Sequencing used immunoSEQ multiplex PCR; TCRdb keeps in-frame clones, though not all of them. That table gives V, J and clone size, and the DNA gave D and trimming. The data hold about 67,000 clones, with roughly nine tenths observed a single time. The CDR3 runs 10 residues. The chain couples TRBV21-1 to TRBJ2-7; the table's TRBD1 call for D was not verified on the DNA. TRBV21-1 constitutes a pseudogene. The origin of this receptor is a man aged 45-65 years with active COVID-19. Source material: peripheral blood. CDR3 in amino acids: CASRQYEQYF. The CDR3 DNA reads as TGTGCCAGCAGACAGTACGAGCAGTACTTC.